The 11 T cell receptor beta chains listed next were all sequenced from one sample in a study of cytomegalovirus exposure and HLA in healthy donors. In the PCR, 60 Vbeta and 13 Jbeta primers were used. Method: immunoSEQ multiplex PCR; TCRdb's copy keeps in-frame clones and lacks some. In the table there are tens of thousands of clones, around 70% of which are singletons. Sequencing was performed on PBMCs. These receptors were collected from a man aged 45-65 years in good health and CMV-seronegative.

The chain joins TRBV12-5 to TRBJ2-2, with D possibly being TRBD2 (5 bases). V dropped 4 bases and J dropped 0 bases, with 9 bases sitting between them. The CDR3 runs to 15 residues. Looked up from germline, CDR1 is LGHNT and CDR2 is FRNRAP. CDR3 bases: TGTGCTAGTGGTTGGGAGACACCGAACACCGGGGAGCTGTTTTTT. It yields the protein CASGWETPNTGELFF.

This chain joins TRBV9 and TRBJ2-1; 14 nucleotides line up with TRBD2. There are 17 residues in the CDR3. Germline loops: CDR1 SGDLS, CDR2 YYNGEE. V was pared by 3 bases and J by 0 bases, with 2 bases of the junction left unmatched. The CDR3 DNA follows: TGTGCCAGCAGCGCCGGGACTAGCGGGGGCTCCTACAATGAGCAGTTCTTC. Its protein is CASSAGTSGGSYNEQFF.

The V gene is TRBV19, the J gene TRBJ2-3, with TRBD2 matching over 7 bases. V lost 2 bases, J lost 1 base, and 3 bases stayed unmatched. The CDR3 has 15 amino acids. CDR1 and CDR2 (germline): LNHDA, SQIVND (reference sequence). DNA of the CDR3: TGTGCCAGTAGTATACTGAGCGGGGGCACAGATACGCAGTATTTT. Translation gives CASSILSGGTDTQYF. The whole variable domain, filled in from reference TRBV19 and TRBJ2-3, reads DGGITQSPKYLFRKEGQNVTLSCEQNLNHDAMYWYRQDPGQGLRLIYYSQIVNDFQKGDIAEGYSVSREKKESFPLTVTSAQKNPTAFYLCASSILSGGTDTQYFGPGTRLTVL.

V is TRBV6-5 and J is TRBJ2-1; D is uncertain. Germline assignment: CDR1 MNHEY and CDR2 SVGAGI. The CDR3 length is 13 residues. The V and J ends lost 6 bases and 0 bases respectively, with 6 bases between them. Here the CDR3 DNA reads TGTGCCAGCAGACGGTACTCCTACAATGAGCAGTTCTTC. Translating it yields CASRRYSYNEQFF.

The CDR3: CATSTGTSGWNEQFF. CDR3 in DNA: TGTGCCACCAGCACGGGGACTAGCGGCTGGAATGAGCAGTTCTTC. The V call is TRBV15, the J call TRBJ2-1; the match to TRBD2 covers 11 bases. V shed 4 bases, J shed 7 bases, and the junction held 6 bases outside the gene matches. This CDR3 comprises 15 residues. Per germline, CDR1 LNHNV and CDR2 YYDKDF (reference sequence).

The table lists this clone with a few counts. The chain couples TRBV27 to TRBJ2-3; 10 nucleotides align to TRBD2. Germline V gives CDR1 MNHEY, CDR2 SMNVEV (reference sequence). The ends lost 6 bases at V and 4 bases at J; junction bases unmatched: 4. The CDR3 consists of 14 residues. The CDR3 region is CASRRAGGSDTQYF. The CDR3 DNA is TGTGCCAGCAGACGAGCGGGAGGGTCAGATACGCAGTATTTT.

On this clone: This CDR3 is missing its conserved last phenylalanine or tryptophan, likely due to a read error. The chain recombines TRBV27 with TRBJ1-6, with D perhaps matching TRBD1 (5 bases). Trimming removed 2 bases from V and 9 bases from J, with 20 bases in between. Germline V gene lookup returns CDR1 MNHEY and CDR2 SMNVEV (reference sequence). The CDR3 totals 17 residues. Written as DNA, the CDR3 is TGTGCCAGCAGTTTAGAAGGGGATGCCCCTACTACTTCACCCCTCCACGTT. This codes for CASSLEGDAPTTSPLHV.

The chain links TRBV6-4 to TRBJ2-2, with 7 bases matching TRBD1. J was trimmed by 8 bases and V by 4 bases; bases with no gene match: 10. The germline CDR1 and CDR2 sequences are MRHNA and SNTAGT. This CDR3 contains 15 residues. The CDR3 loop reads CASSALATGSGELFF. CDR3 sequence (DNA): TGTGCCAGCAGTGCCCTCGCGACAGGGTCAGGGGAGCTGTTTTTT.

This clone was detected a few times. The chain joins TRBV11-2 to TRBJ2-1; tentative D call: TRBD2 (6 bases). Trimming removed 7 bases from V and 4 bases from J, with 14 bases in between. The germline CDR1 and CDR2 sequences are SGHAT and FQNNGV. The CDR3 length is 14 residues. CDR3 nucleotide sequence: TGTGCCAGCACCCAGGACGGGGGATACAATGAGCAGTTCTTC. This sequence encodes CASTQDGGYNEQFF.

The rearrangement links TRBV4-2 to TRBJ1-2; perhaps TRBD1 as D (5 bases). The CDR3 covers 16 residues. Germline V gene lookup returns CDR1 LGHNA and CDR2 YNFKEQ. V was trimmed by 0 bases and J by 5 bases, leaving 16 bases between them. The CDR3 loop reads CASSQDRQGGDYGYTF. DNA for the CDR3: TGTGCCAGCAGCCAAGATCGGCAGGGAGGCGATTATGGCTACACCTTC.

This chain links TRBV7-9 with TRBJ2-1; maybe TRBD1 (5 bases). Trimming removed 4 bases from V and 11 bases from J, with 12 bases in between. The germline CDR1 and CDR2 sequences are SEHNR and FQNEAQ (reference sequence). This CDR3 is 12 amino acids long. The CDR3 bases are TGTGCCAGCAGCTCCCTCCCAGGGAAGCAGTTCTTC. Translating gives CASSSLPGKQFF.